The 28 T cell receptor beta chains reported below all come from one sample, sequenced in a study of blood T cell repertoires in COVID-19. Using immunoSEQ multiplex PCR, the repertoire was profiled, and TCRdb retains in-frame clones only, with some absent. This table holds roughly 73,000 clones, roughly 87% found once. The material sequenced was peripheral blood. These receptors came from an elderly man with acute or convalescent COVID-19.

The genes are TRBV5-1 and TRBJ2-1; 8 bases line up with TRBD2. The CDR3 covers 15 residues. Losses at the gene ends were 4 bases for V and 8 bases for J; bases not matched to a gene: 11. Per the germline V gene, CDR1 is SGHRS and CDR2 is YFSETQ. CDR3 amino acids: CASSPGGAVHYEQFF. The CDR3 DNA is TGCGCCAGCAGCCCGGGAGGGGCAGTTCATTATGAGCAGTTCTTC. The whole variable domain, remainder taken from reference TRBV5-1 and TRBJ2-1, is KAGVTQTPRYLIKTRGQQVTLSCSPISGHRSVSWYQQTPGQGLQFLFEYFSETQRNKGNFPGRFSGRQFSNSRSEMNVSTLELGDSALYLCASSPGGAVHYEQFFGPGTRLTVL.

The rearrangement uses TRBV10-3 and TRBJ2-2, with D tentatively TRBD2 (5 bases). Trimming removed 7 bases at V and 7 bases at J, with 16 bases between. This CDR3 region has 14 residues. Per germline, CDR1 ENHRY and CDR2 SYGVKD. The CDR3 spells CAIKEARVSGELFF. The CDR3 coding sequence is TGTGCCATCAAGGAGGCGAGGGTCAGCGGGGAGCTGTTTTTT.

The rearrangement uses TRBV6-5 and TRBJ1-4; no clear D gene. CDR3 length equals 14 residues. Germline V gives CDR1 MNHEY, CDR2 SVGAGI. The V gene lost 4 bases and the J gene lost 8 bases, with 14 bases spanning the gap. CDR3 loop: CASSSGLGGEKLFF. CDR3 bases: TGTGCCAGCAGTTCGGGTTTGGGAGGCGAAAAACTGTTTTTT.

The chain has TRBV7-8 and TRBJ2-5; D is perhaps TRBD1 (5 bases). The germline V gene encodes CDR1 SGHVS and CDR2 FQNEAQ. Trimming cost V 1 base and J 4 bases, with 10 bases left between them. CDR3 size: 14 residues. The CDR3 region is CASSLGQGTETQYF. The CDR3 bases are TGTGCCAGCAGCTTAGGGCAGGGTACAGAGACCCAGTACTTC.

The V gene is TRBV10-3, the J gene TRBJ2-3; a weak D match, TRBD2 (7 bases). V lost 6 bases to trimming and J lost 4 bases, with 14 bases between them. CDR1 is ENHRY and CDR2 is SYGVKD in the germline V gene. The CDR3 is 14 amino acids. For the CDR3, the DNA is TGTGCCATCAGAGGGGGGGCGCAAGCAGATACGCAGTATTTT. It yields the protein CAIRGGAQADTQYF.

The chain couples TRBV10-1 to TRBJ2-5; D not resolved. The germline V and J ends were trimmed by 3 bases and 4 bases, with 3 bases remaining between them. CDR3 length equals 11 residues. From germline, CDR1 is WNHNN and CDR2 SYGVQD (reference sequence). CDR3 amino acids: CASSDGETQYF. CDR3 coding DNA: TGCGCCAGCAGTGACGGAGAGACCCAGTACTTC.

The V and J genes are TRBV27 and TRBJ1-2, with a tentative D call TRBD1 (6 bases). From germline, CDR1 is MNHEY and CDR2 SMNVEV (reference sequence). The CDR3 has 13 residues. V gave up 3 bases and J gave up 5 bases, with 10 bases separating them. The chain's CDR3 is CASSFTRGYGYTF. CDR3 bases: TGTGCCAGCAGTTTTACTAGGGGGTATGGCTACACCTTC.

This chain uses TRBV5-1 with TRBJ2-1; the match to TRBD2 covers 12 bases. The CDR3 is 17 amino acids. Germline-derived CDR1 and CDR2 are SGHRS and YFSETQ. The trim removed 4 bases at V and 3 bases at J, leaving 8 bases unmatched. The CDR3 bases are TGCGCCAGCAGCCGTAGACTAGCGGGAGATAACTACAATGAGCAGTTCTTC. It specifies CASSRRLAGDNYNEQFF.

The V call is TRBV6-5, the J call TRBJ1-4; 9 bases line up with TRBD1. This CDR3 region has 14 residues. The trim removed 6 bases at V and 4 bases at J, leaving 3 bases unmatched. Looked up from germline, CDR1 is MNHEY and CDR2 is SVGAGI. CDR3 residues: CASRGQGSNEKLFF. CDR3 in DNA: TGTGCCAGCAGAGGACAGGGGAGTAATGAAAAACTGTTTTTT.

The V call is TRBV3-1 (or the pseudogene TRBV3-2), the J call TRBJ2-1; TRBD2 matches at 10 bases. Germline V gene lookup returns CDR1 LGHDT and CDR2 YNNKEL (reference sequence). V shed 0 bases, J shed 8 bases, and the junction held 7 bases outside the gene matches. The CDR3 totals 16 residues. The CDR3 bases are TGTGCCAGCAGCCAAGAGGCTCTAGCGGGAGAGGATGAGCAGTTCTTC. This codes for CASSQEALAGEDEQFF.

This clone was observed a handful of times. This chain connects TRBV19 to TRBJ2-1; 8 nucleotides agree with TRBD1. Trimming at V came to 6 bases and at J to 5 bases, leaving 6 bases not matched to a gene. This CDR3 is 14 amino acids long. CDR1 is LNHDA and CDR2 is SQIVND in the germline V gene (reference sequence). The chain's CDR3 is CASSRGQGHNEQFF. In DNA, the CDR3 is TGTGCCAGTAGCAGAGGACAGGGTCACAATGAGCAGTTCTTC.

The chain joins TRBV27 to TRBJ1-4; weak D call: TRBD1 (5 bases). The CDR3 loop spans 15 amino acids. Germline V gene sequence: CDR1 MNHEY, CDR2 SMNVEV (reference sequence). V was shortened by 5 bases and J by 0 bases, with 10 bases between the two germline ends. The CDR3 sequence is CASSRTPATNEKLFF. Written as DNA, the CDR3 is TGTGCCAGCAGTAGGACACCTGCAACTAATGAAAAACTGTTTTTT.

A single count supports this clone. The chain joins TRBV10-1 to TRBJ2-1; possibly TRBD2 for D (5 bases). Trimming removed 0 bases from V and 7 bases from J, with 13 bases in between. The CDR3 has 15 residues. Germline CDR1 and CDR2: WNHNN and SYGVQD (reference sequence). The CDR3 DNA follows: TGCGCCAGCAGTGAGTCGATAGCGCGGAGAAATGAGCAGTTCTTC. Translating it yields CASSESIARRNEQFF.

CDR3 protein: CASRHERTGRTEAFF. Here the CDR3 DNA reads TGTGCCAGCAGGCATGAAAGGACAGGGAGGACTGAAGCTTTCTTT. This chain uses TRBV6-5 with TRBJ1-1, with 8 nucleotides matching TRBD1. The V gene's germline CDR1 is MNHEY and CDR2 SVGAGI. V gave up 6 bases and J gave up 5 bases; unmatched junction bases: 11. The CDR3 contains 15 residues.

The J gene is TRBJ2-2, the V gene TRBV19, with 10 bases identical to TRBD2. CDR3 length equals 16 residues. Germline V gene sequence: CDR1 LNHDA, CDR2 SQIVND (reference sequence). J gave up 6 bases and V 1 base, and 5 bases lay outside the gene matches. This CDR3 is CASSIGSGRVSGELFF. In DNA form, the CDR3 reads TGTGCCAGTAGTATAGGAAGCGGGAGGGTATCCGGGGAGCTGTTTTTT.

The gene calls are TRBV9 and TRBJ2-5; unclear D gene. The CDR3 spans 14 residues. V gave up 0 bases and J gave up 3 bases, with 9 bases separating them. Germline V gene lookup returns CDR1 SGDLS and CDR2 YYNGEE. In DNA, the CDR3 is TGTGCCAGCAGCGTAGGAGGTAATGAAGAGACCCAGTACTTC. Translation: CASSVGGNEETQYF.

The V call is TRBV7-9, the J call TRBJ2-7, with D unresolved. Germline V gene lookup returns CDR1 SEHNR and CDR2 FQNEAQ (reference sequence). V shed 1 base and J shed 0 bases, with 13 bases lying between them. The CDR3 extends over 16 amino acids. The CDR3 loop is CASSLGDFPDSYEQYF. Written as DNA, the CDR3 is TGTGCCAGCAGCTTAGGTGACTTTCCGGACTCCTACGAGCAGTACTTC.

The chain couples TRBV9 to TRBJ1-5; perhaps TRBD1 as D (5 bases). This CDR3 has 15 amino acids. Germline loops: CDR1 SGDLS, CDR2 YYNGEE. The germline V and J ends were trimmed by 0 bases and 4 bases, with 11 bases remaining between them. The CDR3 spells CASSVAGNENQPQHF. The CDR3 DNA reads TGTGCCAGCAGCGTAGCAGGGAATGAGAATCAGCCCCAGCATTTT.

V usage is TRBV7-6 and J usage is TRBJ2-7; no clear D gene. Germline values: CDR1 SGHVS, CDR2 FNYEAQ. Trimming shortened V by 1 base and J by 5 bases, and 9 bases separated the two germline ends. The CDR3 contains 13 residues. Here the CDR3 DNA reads TGTGCCAGCAGCTTAGACACCCGGGACGAGCAGTACTTC. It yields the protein CASSLDTRDEQYF.

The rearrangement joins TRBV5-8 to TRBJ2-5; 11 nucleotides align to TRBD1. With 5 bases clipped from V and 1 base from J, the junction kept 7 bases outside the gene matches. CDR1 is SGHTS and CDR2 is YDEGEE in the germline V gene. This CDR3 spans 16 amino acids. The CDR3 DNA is TGTGCCAGCAGTGTAGGGACAGGGGGGTTCCAAGAGACCCAGTACTTC. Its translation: CASSVGTGGFQETQYF.

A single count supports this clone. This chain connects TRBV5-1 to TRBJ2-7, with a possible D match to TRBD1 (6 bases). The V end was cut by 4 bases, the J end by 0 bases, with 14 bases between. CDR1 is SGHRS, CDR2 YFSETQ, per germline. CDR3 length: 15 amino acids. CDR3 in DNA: TGCGCCAGCAGCGTGACGACAGGACCCTCCTACGAGCAGTACTTC. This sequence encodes CASSVTTGPSYEQYF.

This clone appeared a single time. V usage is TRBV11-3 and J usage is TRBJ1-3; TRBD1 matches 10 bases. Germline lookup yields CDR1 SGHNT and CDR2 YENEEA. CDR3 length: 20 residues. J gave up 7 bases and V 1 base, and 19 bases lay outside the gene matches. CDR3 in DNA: TGTGCCAGCAGCTTAGGAGCAAAGGCGTCCGGGACAGGGGTTTTTAACACCATATATTTT. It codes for CASSLGAKASGTGVFNTIYF.

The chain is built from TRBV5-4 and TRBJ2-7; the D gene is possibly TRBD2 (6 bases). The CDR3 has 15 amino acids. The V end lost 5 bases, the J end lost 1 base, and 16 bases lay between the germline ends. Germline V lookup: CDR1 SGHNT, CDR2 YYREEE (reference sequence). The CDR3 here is CASRPGTGPSYEQYF. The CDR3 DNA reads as TGTGCCAGCAGACCAGGGACTGGCCCTTCCTACGAGCAGTACTTC.

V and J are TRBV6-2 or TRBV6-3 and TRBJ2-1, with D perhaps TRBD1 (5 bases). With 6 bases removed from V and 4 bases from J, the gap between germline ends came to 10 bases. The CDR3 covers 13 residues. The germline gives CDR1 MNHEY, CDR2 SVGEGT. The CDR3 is CASSRDSYNEQFF. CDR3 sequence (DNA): TGTGCCAGCAGCCGAGACAGTTACAATGAGCAGTTCTTC.

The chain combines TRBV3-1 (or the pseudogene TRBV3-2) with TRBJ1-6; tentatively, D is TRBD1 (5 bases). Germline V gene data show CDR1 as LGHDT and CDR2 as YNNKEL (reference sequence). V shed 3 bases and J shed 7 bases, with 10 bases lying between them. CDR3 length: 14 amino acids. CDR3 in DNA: TGTGCCAGCAGCCAGGGGCCGGCCAATTCACCCCTCCACTTT. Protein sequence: CASSQGPANSPLHF.

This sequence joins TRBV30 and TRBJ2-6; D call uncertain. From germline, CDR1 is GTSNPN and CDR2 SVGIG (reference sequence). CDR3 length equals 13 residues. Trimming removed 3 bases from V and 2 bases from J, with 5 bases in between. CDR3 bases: TGTGCCTGGAGGCAGGCTGGGGCCAACGTCCTGACTTTC. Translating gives CAWRQAGANVLTF.

CDR3 DNA sequence: TGTGCCAGTAGTATAGCTAGCGGCCCTCCCGAAAACATTCAGTACTTC. Its protein is CASSIASGPPENIQYF. The rearrangement joins TRBV19 to TRBJ2-4; 7 positions match TRBD2. The trim removed 1 base at V and 5 bases at J, leaving 8 bases unmatched. This CDR3 has 16 residues. Germline CDR1 reads LNHDA; CDR2 reads SQIVND (reference sequence).

The DNA of the CDR3 is TGTGCCACCAGTGATACAGGTTCACCCCTCCACTTT. The encoded protein is CATSDTGSPLHF. V is TRBV24-1 and J is TRBJ1-6; the D gene is possibly TRBD1 (5 bases). The CDR3 is made up of 12 amino acids. The germline V and J ends were trimmed by 3 bases and 9 bases, with 5 bases remaining between them. Germline assignment: CDR1 KGHDR and CDR2 SFDVKD.